These T cell receptor beta chains were read from a single sample in a study of cytotoxic CD8 clonotypes in ibrutinib-treated CLL. Assay: immunoSEQ multiplex PCR; the TCRdb copy retains only in-frame clones and omits some. The data hold around 26,000 clones, with approximately 85% observed a single time. This material consisted of PBMCs, taken after 24 months of ibrutinib treatment. These receptors were taken from a human donor with chronic lymphocytic leukemia. Each CDR3 is given without its conserved first and last residue. A D gene is named only where the DNA matches it firmly.

j_call,d_call,v_call,cdr3_aa
TRBJ1-1,-,TRBV7-9,ASSFGGPNTEAF
TRBJ1-2,-,TRBV5-5,ASSLGDYGYT
TRBJ2-7,-,TRBV5-1,ASRDWRIGEQY
TRBJ2-3,-,TRBV2,ASKEGAGFPDTQY
TRBJ1-4,-,TRBV25-1,ASSEFGGNEKLF
TRBJ1-6,TRBD1,TRBV11-1,ASTETGGGNSPLH
TRBJ2-5,-,TRBV2,ASSRTTQY
TRBJ2-3,-,TRBV2,ASSEAASSSTDTQY
TRBJ2-3,-,TRBV6-5,ASSQTYREDTQY
TRBJ2-3,-,TRBV7-6,ASQDYRATPHPYPTDTQY
TRBJ2-7,-,TRBV14,ASSRRRGLEQY
TRBJ2-7,-,TRBV7-8,ASSMTPLDTSYEQY
TRBJ1-1,TRBD1,TRBV18,ASSLTFGTVNTEAF
TRBJ1-1,-,TRBV6-6,ASSPGGEAF
TRBJ2-2,TRBD2,TRBV28,ASSLWGLAGGPGELF
TRBJ1-1,-,TRBV6-6,ASSYLENTEAF
TRBJ1-1,-,TRBV28,ASTRNTEAF
TRBJ2-3,TRBD2,TRBV4-1,ASSLGGGPEGSVGTQY
TRBJ2-1,TRBD1,TRBV12-5,ASGLSGQQYNEQF
TRBJ2-1,-,TRBV18,ASSPWGADEQF
TRBJ1-2,TRBD1,TRBV4-2,ASSQDTGQITDYT
TRBJ2-3,TRBD2,TRBV5-1,ASSQGLAGDNTDTQY